The clone carrying this TCR beta chain has at least ten counts. What it binds is unknown. The sample comes from a study of Graves' ophthalmopathy and Graves' hyperthyroidism. The study's findings and limits: Ophthalmopathy could be told apart from stable hyperthyroidism by a 13-signature model (87.88% sensitivity, about 81% specificity). Also, most clonotypes expanded in the thyroid above 0.001 frequency appeared in blood.

Diagnostic conclusions were grounded in clinical symptoms, serum thyroxine, TRAb, thyroid ultrasound and orbital computed tomography. Investigators amplified TCR beta CDR3 regions from RNA transcripts. RT-PCR with HTBI primers came first, then second-round multiplex PCR. TCRdb re-called the multiplex PCR reads with MiXCR, one entry per CDR3 protein. This sample has roughly 610,000 distinct CDR3 sequences, with about a fifth found just once. This CDR3 region has 14 residues. Trimming left V 0 bases short and J 7 bases short, with 16 bases between. CDR1 is SQVTM, CDR2 ANQGSEA, per germline. The sample taken for sequencing was peripheral blood. The sequence came from a woman aged 18 to 35 with stable Graves' hyperthyroidism. Some clones in this sample may be carry-over from other donors' samples. The chain joins TRBV29-1 to TRBJ2-7, with a tentative D call TRBD2 (5 bases). The CDR3 sequence is CSVEDQTGGREQYF. In DNA form, the CDR3 reads TGCAGCGTTGAAGATCAGACTGGAGGTCGGGAGCAGTACTTC.